This TCR beta chain originates from a study of neurological immune-mediated disorders. Findings and caveats of the study: Among expanded clones, no CDR3 amino acid sequences were shared across subjects, a pattern suggesting private repertoires in all groups. The greatest TCR clonal expansion appeared in HTLV-1-associated myelopathy and the smallest, falling below healthy controls, in multiple sclerosis.

Unsorted libraries used 2 million PBMCs kept at -80 degrees C. The CDR3 spans 14 residues. Trimming removed 0 bases from V and 5 bases from J, with 11 bases in between. CDR1 is SGDLS and CDR2 is YYNGEE in the germline V gene. This clonotype has a count of ten or more. The antigen remains unidentified. The cDNA was generated through 5'RACE incorporating 10-nucleotide random UMIs. TCRdb reanalysed the 5' RACE reads using MiXCR and keeps one entry per CDR3 protein. The sample includes tens of thousands of distinct CDR3 sequences, roughly 3.2% of them seen just once. The source of this sequence is a man in his forties with multiple sclerosis. The sequenced sample consisted of PBMCs. V is TRBV9 and J is TRBJ2-5, with D possibly being TRBD1 or TRBD2 (6 bases each). CDR3 coding DNA: TGTGCCAGCAGCGTAGTAGGGGGGAGCGAGACCCAGTACTTC. Protein product: CASSVVGGSETQYF.